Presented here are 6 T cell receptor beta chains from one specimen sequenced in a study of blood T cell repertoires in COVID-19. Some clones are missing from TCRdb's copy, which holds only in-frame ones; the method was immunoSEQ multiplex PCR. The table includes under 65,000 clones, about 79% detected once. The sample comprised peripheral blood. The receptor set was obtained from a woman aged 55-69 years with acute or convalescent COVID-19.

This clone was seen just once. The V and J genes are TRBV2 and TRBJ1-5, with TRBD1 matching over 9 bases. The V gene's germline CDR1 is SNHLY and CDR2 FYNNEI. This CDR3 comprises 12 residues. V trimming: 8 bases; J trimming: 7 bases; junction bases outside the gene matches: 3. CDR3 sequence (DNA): TGTGCCAGCGGGGACAGGGTCCAGCCCCAGCATTTT. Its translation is CASGDRVQPQHF.

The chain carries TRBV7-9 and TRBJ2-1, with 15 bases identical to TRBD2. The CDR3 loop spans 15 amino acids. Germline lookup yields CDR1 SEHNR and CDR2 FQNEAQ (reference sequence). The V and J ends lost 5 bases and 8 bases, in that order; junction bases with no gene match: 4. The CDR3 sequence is CASSAGLAGGDEQFF. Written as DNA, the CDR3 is TGTGCCAGCAGCGCGGGACTAGCGGGGGGCGATGAGCAGTTCTTC.

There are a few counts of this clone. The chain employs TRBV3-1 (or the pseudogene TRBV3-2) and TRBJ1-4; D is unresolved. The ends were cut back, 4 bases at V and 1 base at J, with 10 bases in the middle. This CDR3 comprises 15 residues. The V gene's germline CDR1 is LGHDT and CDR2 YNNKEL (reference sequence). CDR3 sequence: CASSRGGLTNEKLFF. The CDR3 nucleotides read TGTGCCAGCAGCCGGGGAGGATTAACTAATGAAAAACTGTTTTTT.

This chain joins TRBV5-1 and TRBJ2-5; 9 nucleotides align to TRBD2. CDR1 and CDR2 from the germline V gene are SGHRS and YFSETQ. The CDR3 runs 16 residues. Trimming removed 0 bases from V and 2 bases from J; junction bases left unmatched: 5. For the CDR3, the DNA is TGCGCCAGCAGCTTGGCCGCTAGCGGGGTTCAAGAGACCCAGTACTTC. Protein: CASSLAASGVQETQYF. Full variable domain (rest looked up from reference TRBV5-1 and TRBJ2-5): KAGVTQTPRYLIKTRGQQVTLSCSPISGHRSVSWYQQTPGQGLQFLFEYFSETQRNKGNFPGRFSGRQFSNSRSEMNVSTLELGDSALYLCASSLAASGVQETQYFGPGTRLLVL.

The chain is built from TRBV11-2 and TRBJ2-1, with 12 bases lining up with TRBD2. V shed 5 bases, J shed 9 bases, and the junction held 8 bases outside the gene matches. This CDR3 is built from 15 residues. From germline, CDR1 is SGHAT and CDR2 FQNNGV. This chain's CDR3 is CASSHLAGGFSEQFF. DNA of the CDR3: TGTGCCAGCAGCCACCTAGCGGGGGGGTTTAGTGAGCAGTTCTTC.

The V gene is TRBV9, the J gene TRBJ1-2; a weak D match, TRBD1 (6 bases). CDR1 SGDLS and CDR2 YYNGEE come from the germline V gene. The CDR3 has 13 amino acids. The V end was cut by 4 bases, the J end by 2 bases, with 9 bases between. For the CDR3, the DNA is TGTGCCAGCAGCATAACAGGGAACTATGGCTACACCTTC. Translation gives CASSITGNYGYTF.